These T cell receptor beta chains were read from a single sample in a study of OX40 agonist ivuxolimab in advanced cancers. This table comes from immunoSEQ multiplex PCR, and its TCRdb copy is limited to in-frame clones, with some not included. Among roughly 76,000 clones listed, roughly 82% were seen once. The sequenced sample was CD4+ or CD8+ T cells sorted from blood, obtained in a trial of the OX40 agonist ivuxolimab. Source of these receptors: an adult with an advanced solid tumor such as melanoma, head and neck, liver or kidney cancer. Each CDR3 is given with its conserved first and last residue. The D gene is left open where the match is weak. Expanded clones get a size class; other rows say once, few or many, or leave the size out.

>TRBV19|TRBJ1-5|-|TRBD1|16
CASSIAPGTGGQPQHF
TGTGCCAGTAGTATAGCCCCCGGGACAGGCGGTCAGCCCCAGCATTTT
>TRBV7-6|TRBJ1-2|-|-|13
CASSLVDSDGYTF
TGTGCCAGCAGCTTAGTGGACAGTGATGGCTACACCTTC
>TRBV5-1|TRBJ1-3|-|-|15
CASSLETVGGNTIYF
TGCGCCAGCAGCTTGGAAACGGTAGGAGGAAACACCATATATTTT
>TRBV9|TRBJ1-4|-|-|14
CASSVGSGVEKLFF
TGTGCCAGCAGCGTAGGGTCTGGGGTTGAAAAACTGTTTTTT
>TRBV6-5|TRBJ2-2|-|TRBD1|15
CASSYGTGFWGELFF
TGTGCCAGCAGTTACGGGACAGGGTTCTGGGGGGAGCTGTTTTTT
>TRBV6-5|TRBJ1-3|-|-|13
CASSYGPENTIYF
TGTGCCAGCAGTTACGGTCCGGAAAACACCATATATTTT
>TRBV7-8|TRBJ1-1|-|-|16
CASSLANGNMNTEAFF
TGTGCCAGCAGCTTAGCCAACGGAAATATGAACACTGAAGCTTTCTTT
>TRBV7-2|TRBJ2-5|-|-|12
CASSLQGGAQYF
TGTGCCAGCAGCTTACAGGGAGGCGCCCAGTACTTC
>TRBV5-1|TRBJ1-6|few|-|15
CASSKGTDYNSPLHF
TGCGCCAGCAGCAAAGGGACCGACTATAATTCACCCCTCCACTTT
>TRBV7-9|TRBJ1-1|-|-|14
CASSSHGGSTEAFF
TGTGCCAGCAGCTCCCACGGGGGGAGCACTGAAGCTTTCTTT
>TRBV5-1|TRBJ2-2|-|-|15
CASSLALAGAGELFF
TGCGCCAGCAGCTTGGCCTTGGCAGGAGCCGGGGAGCTGTTTTTT
>TRBV18|TRBJ2-1|-|-|14
CASSRDTSQGEQFF
TGTGCCAGCTCACGGGACACAAGCCAAGGTGAGCAGTTCTTC
>TRBV5-1|TRBJ2-7|-|-|13
CASSPLSSYEQYF
TGCGCCAGCAGCCCCCTCAGCTCCTACGAGCAGTACTTC
>TRBV5-1|TRBJ2-1|-|-|15
CASSLVAGKGNEQFF
TGCGCCAGCAGCTTGGTTGCAGGAAAGGGAAATGAGCAGTTCTTC
>TRBV5-1|TRBJ2-1|-|-|15
CASSPGGLSYNEQFF
TGCGCCAGCAGCCCGGGCGGGCTGAGCTACAATGAGCAGTTCTTC
>TRBV4-3|TRBJ1-3|-|TRBD1|16
CASSHRDRGSGNTIYF
TGCGCCAGCAGCCACCGCGACAGGGGCTCTGGAAACACCATATATTTT
>TRBV5-6|TRBJ2-3|few|-|13
CASSPWATDTQYF
TGTGCCAGCAGCCCATGGGCCACAGATACGCAGTATTTT
>TRBV6-5|TRBJ2-3|-|-|11
CASKTVQAQYF
TGTGCCAGCAAGACAGTCCAGGCGCAGTATTTT
>TRBV5-6|TRBJ1-6|few|TRBD1|13
CASSLRGVRPLHF
TGTGCCAGCAGCCTCAGGGGGGTGAGGCCCCTCCACTTT
>TRBV7-2|TRBJ1-6|-|-|15
CASSFVQDGDSPLHF
TGTGCCAGCAGCTTTGTACAGGACGGGGATTCACCCCTCCACTTT
>TRBV7-9|TRBJ1-5|-|-|14
CASSTQGPARPQHF
TGTGCCAGCAGCACCCAAGGCCCTGCGCGGCCCCAGCATTTT
>TRBV6-1|TRBJ2-2|-|TRBD1|14
CATNRQGNTGELFF
TGTGCCACCAACCGACAGGGGAACACCGGGGAGCTGTTTTTT
>TRBV12-5|TRBJ2-3|-|TRBD1|14
CASGWGQGPDTQYF
TGTGCTAGTGGTTGGGGACAGGGCCCAGATACGCAGTATTTT
>TRBV18|TRBJ2-3|-|TRBD1|16
CASSPFVGTATDTQYF
TGTGCCAGCTCACCGTTCGTCGGGACAGCCACAGATACGCAGTATTTT
>TRBV11-2|TRBJ1-6|-|-|14
CASSLDRSIEPLHF
TGTGCCAGCAGCTTAGATAGGTCTATAGAACCCCTCCACTTT
>TRBV11-2|TRBJ1-2|-|-|13
CASSLAAGTDYTF
TGTGCCAGCAGCTTAGCTGCCGGGACTGACTACACCTTC
>TRBV7-2|TRBJ1-1|-|-|17
CASSYPAGRSVNTEAFF
TGTGCCAGCAGCTACCCCGCAGGGAGGAGTGTGAACACTGAAGCTTTCTTT
>TRBV14|TRBJ2-7|once|TRBD1|18
CASSQDYPPGQGLYEQYF
TGTGCCAGCAGCCAAGATTATCCACCGGGACAGGGTCTTTACGAGCAGTACTTC
>TRBV11-3|TRBJ1-6|once|-|15
CASSLLGGNNSPLHF
TGTGCCAGCAGCTTACTCGGGGGCAATAATTCACCCCTCCACTTT
>TRBV7-9|TRBJ2-7|once|TRBD1|18
CASSLGTGTGTSSYEQYF
TGTGCCAGCAGCTTAGGGACCGGGACAGGGACGAGCTCCTACGAGCAGTACTTC